The rows below give T cell receptor beta chains drawn from one sample of a study of cytomegalovirus exposure and HLA in healthy donors. Repertoires were generated with immunoSEQ multiplex PCR, while TCRdb's copy carries only in-frame clones and drops some. In the table there are 95,000 to 150,000 clones, over 60% of which are singletons. Specimen: PBMCs. The receptors come from a woman aged 35 to 49 in good health and CMV-seropositive. The CDR3 runs from the conserved cysteine through the conserved F or W. The order of the fields is D gene, J gene, clone size, V gene, CDR3 protein, CDR3 DNA. D genes are given only for firm matches. Clone size is given for some rows only: seen once, a few or many times, or a class if the clone is expanded.

NA	TRBJ1-1	NA	TRBV14	CASSQALGGRNTEAFF	TGTGCCAGCAGCCAAGCATTGGGGGGTAGGAACACTGAAGCTTTCTTT
NA	TRBJ2-5	NA	TRBV9	CASSVGVGARWEQYF	TGTGCCAGCAGCGTAGGGGTGGGGGCTCGGTGGGAGCAGTACTTC
NA	TRBJ1-5	NA	TRBV27	CASAAGNQPQHF	TGTGCCAGCGCCGCGGGCAATCAGCCCCAGCATTTT
TRBD2	TRBJ2-1	once	TRBV7-2	CASSSEAGDRGEQFF	TGTGCCAGCAGCTCTGAGGCGGGAGACCGGGGGGAGCAGTTCTTC
NA	TRBJ2-7	few	TRBV29-1	CSVVEGRNSYEQYF	TGCAGCGTTGTGGAGGGGCGAAACTCCTACGAGCAGTACTTC
NA	TRBJ2-4	NA	TRBV7-8	CASSFGQPVGIQYF	TGTGCCAGCAGCTTCGGACAGCCTGTGGGCATTCAGTACTTC
TRBD2	TRBJ2-1	few	TRBV6-1	CASSRGGPNEQFF	TGTGCCAGCTCCCGGGGGGGGCCCAATGAGCAGTTCTTC
TRBD1	TRBJ1-2	once	TRBV28	CASSAPTGGYGYTF	TGTGCCAGCAGTGCCCCTACAGGGGGCTATGGCTACACCTTC
NA	TRBJ1-6	NA	TRBV5-1	CASSYGGGGQGEPLHF	TGCGCCAGCAGCTACGGGGGGGGTGGCCAGGGAGAACCCCTCCACTTT
TRBD1	TRBJ2-5	few	TRBV28	CATGGQGETQYF	TGTGCCACCGGAGGACAGGGGGAGACCCAGTACTTC
TRBD1	TRBJ1-1	few	TRBV2	CASSAIQGPEGLTEAFF	TGTGCCAGCAGCGCAATACAGGGGCCCGAGGGCCTAACTGAAGCTTTCTTT
TRBD2	TRBJ2-1	NA	TRBV10-2	CASSESSGGSYNEQFF	TGCGCCAGCAGTGAGTCTAGCGGGGGTTCCTACAATGAGCAGTTCTTC
NA	TRBJ1-1	few	TRBV6-5	CASSYFGYQAEAFF	TGTGCCAGCAGTTACTTCGGGTATCAAGCTGAAGCTTTCTTT
TRBD2	TRBJ2-5	NA	TRBV2	CASSEITSGRETQYF	TGTGCCAGCAGTGAAATCACTAGCGGGAGGGAGACCCAGTACTTC
TRBD1	TRBJ2-1	NA	TRBV6-1	CASSGQTGGAWNEQFF	TGTGCCAGCAGTGGTCAGACAGGGGGCGCTTGGAATGAGCAGTTCTTC
TRBD1	TRBJ2-7	NA	TRBV9	CASSVGQGPYEQYF	TGTGCCAGCAGCGTTGGACAGGGCCCCTACGAGCAGTACTTC
TRBD2	TRBJ2-7	few	TRBV4-1	CASSHMTSGIHEQYF	TGCGCCAGCAGCCACATGACTAGCGGGATCCACGAGCAGTACTTC
TRBD2	TRBJ2-7	NA	TRBV11-2	CASSISGDQYEQYF	TGTGCCAGCAGCATTAGCGGGGATCAATACGAGCAGTACTTC
TRBD1	TRBJ1-2	few	TRBV11-2	CASSTDRGVAGYTF	TGTGCCAGCAGCACGGACAGGGGCGTGGCTGGCTACACCTTC
TRBD1	TRBJ2-7	NA	TRBV6-5	CASSYSSYWDSYEQYF	TGTGCCAGCAGTTACTCGAGCTATTGGGACAGCTACGAGCAGTACTTC
NA	TRBJ2-2	NA	TRBV9	CASSDRRVGELFF	TGTGCCAGCAGCGACCGTCGGGTCGGGGAGCTGTTTTTT
NA	TRBJ2-3	NA	TRBV28	CASSYLSGTLRASTDTQYF	TGTGCCAGCAGTTACCTATCCGGGACACTTCGAGCTAGCACAGATACGCAGTATTTT
NA	TRBJ2-5	NA	TRBV6-1	CASSSNTETQYF	TGTGCCAGCAGCTCGAACACGGAGACCCAGTACTTC
TRBD1	TRBJ1-5	NA	TRBV2	CASSGTGGHQPQHF	TGTGCCAGCAGTGGGACAGGGGGCCATCAGCCCCAGCATTTT
TRBD1	TRBJ1-3	NA	TRBV19	CASSGDSSGNTIYF	TGTGCCAGTAGTGGGGACAGCTCTGGAAACACCATATATTTT
TRBD2	TRBJ2-3	NA	TRBV29-1	CSVVGFTSGRTDTQYF	TGCAGCGTTGTGGGTTTCACTAGCGGGAGAACAGATACGCAGTATTTT
NA	TRBJ2-1	NA	TRBV4-1	CASSQVVKGPRYNEQFF	TGCGCCAGCAGCCAAGTCGTAAAGGGGCCTCGTTACAATGAGCAGTTCTTC
NA	TRBJ1-1	NA	TRBV12-5	CASGLQAISEAFF	TGTGCTAGTGGTTTGCAGGCGATATCTGAAGCTTTCTTT
NA	TRBJ1-1	NA	TRBV18	CASSPPFSGLGANTEAFF	TGTGCCAGCTCACCGCCATTCTCGGGACTCGGAGCGAACACTGAAGCTTTCTTT
NA	TRBJ2-1	few	TRBV5-1	CASRLSPLAGYYNEQFF	TGCGCCAGCAGACTATCCCCTCTGGCGGGATATTACAATGAGCAGTTCTTC
TRBD1	TRBJ1-1	NA	TRBV13	CASSADRGNTEAFF	TGTGCCAGCAGCGCGGACAGGGGGAACACTGAAGCTTTCTTT
TRBD2	TRBJ2-1	NA	TRBV29-1	CSVQSGAGGPVEQFF	TGCAGCGTTCAGTCTGGAGCGGGAGGGCCGGTTGAGCAGTTCTTC
NA	TRBJ1-5	NA	TRBV5-8	CASSPNINSNQPQHF	TGTGCCAGCAGCCCCAACATTAATAGCAATCAGCCCCAGCATTTT
NA	TRBJ2-1	NA	TRBV9	CASSVSGSYNEQFF	TGTGCCAGCAGCGTAAGCGGCTCCTACAATGAGCAGTTCTTC
NA	TRBJ2-2	NA	TRBV2	CASSDPVRGTPNTGELFF	TGTGCCAGCAGTGATCCCGTAAGGGGGACGCCGAACACCGGGGAGCTGTTTTTT
NA	TRBJ1-2	few	TRBV5-6	CASGGPTSGYTF	TGTGCCAGCGGAGGACCTACATCCGGCTACACCTTC
NA	TRBJ2-3	few	TRBV6-1	CASSDEVGVLASTDTQYF	TGTGCCAGCAGTGATGAAGTGGGAGTGTTGGCTAGCACAGATACGCAGTATTTT
TRBD2	TRBJ2-2	NA	TRBV7-6	CASSTVAGMAGELFF	TGTGCCAGCAGCACCGTAGCGGGAATGGCCGGGGAGCTGTTTTTT
TRBD1	TRBJ2-1	few	TRBV6-6	CASSYPGQGAYNEQFF	TGTGCCAGCAGTTACCCGGGACAGGGGGCCTACAATGAGCAGTTCTTC
TRBD2	TRBJ2-3	NA	TRBV7-3	CASSLTSSGSTDTQYF	TGTGCCAGCAGCTTAACCTCTAGCGGGAGCACAGATACGCAGTATTTT
TRBD1	TRBJ1-3	NA	TRBV6-5	CASSYSGQGGGNTIYF	TGTGCCAGCAGTTACTCAGGACAGGGTGGTGGAAACACCATATATTTT
NA	TRBJ2-1	NA	TRBV18	CASSRSGSSYNEQFF	TGTGCCAGCTCACGTTCTGGGAGCTCCTACAATGAGCAGTTCTTC
TRBD2	TRBJ2-3	NA	TRBV6-5	CASRGLAGNADTQYF	TGTGCCAGCAGAGGACTAGCGGGGAACGCAGATACGCAGTATTTT
TRBD2	TRBJ2-3	NA	TRBV11-2	CASSLGSGGDTQYF	TGTGCCAGCAGCTTAGGAAGCGGGGGAGATACGCAGTATTTT
NA	TRBJ2-7	NA	TRBV6-5	CASSYSQASYEQYF	TGTGCCAGCAGTTATTCCCAGGCAAGCTACGAGCAGTACTTC
NA	TRBJ1-1	NA	TRBV5-1	CASSMSRNTEAFF	TGCGCCAGCAGCATGTCGAGGAACACTGAAGCTTTCTTT
NA	TRBJ1-2	NA	TRBV6-1	CAILTASYGYTF	TGTGCCATCCTAACAGCTTCCTATGGCTACACCTTC
TRBD2	TRBJ2-7	NA	TRBV10-3	CAISASSGRAGEQYF	TGTGCCATCAGTGCCTCTAGCGGGAGGGCCGGGGAGCAGTACTTC
NA	TRBJ1-2	NA	TRBV2	CASRPTQANYGYTF	TGTGCCAGCCGCCCGACGCAGGCGAACTATGGCTACACCTTC
NA	TRBJ2-2	NA	TRBV9	CASSAASAGLTGELFF	TGTGCCAGCAGCGCTGCGTCAGCGGGTTTGACCGGGGAGCTGTTTTTT
NA	TRBJ2-1	NA	TRBV7-8	CASSLIDEQFF	TGTGCCAGCAGCTTAATCGATGAGCAGTTCTTC
TRBD2	TRBJ2-1	once	TRBV9	CASSVDLRLAGGEQFF	TGTGCCAGCAGCGTAGATCTTAGACTAGCGGGAGGTGAGCAGTTCTTC
TRBD1	TRBJ1-3	NA	TRBV5-8	CASNRDRGPSGNTIYF	TGTGCCAGCAACCGGGACAGGGGGCCCTCTGGAAACACCATATATTTT
TRBD1	TRBJ2-5	NA	TRBV5-6	CASSTTQGVETQYF	TGTGCCAGCAGCACTACGCAGGGGGTGGAGACCCAGTACTTC
NA	TRBJ2-1	NA	TRBV28	CASSLLLVADASGEQFF	TGTGCCAGCAGTTTACTCCTGGTAGCGGATGCTTCTGGTGAGCAGTTCTTC
TRBD1	TRBJ2-7	few	TRBV11-2	CASSLGQNSEQYF	TGTGCCAGCAGCTTGGGACAGAACTCCGAGCAGTACTTC